This TCR beta chain was sequenced during a study of OX40 agonist ivuxolimab in advanced cancers. Looking at the study overall: Patients with hepatocellular carcinoma, melanoma, renal cell or head and neck cancer made up the dose-escalation patients. Mean age about 60 years, range 23 to 79; 82.7% male.

The table came from immunoSEQ multiplex PCR; TCRdb's copy has only in-frame clones and leaves some out. The repertoire includes about 62,000 clones, 80% to 95% of them detected once, and over 10% sits in the top ten. No patient had autoimmune disease or received systemic immunosuppression. On cycle 4 day 1 and cycle 7 day 1, as well as at baseline, blood was sampled. V was pared by 4 bases and J by 5 bases, with 20 bases between. Per germline, CDR1 MNHEY and CDR2 SMNVEV (reference sequence). The CDR3 has 16 residues. The specimen was CD4+ or CD8+ T cells sorted from blood, collected in a trial of the OX40 agonist ivuxolimab. The genes are TRBV27 and TRBJ2-5, with D maybe TRBD1 (5 bases). The receptor's source is an adult with an advanced solid tumor such as melanoma, head and neck, liver or kidney cancer. In DNA form, the CDR3 reads TGTGCCAGCAGTTCTCCGGTGGGTCAGGGTTCGGAGACCCAGTACTTC. It translates to CASSSPVGQGSETQYF.